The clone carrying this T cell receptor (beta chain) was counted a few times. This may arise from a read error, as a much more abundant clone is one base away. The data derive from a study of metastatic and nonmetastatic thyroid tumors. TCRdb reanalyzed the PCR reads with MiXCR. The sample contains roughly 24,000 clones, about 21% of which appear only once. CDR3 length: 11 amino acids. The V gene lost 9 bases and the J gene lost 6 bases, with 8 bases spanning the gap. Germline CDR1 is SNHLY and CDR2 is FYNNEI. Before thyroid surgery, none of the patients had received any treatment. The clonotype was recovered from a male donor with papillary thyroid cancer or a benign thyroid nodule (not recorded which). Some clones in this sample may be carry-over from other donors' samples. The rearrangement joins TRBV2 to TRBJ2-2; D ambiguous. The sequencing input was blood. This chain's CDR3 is CASREPGELFF. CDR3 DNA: TGTGCCAGTAGGGAACCCGGGGAGCTGTTTTTT.